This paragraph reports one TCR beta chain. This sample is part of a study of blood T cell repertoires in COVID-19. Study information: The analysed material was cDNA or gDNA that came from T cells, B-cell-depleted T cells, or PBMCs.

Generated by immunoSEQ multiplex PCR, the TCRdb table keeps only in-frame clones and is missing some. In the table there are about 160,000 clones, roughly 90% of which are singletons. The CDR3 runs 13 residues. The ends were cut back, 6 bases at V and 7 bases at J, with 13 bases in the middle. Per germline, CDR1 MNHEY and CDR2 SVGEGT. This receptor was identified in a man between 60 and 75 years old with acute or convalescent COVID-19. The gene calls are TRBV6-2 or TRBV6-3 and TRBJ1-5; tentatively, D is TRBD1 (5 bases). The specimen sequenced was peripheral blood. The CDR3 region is CASSSGIRQPQHF. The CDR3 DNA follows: TGTGCCAGCAGCTCAGGGATTAGGCAGCCCCAGCATTTT.